The clone carrying this T cell receptor (beta chain) was detected ten times or more. Its antigen is still unknown. Clones were sequenced by immunoSEQ multiplex PCR, and TCRdb holds only the in-frame ones, with some missing. Observed in the sample are approximately 34,000 clones, none of them singletons. The CDR3 loop spans 16 amino acids. The trim removed 2 bases at V and 3 bases at J, leaving 9 bases unmatched. Germline CDR1 is SGHDN and CDR2 is FVKESK. The sample belongs to a study of T cells after posttransplantation cyclophosphamide. Findings and limits, study-wide: Later blood repertoires were often dominated by clones from the donor CD8+ memory compartment. Blood and skin or GI T cell repertoires showed limited TRB overlap. After PTCy, TRB diversity resembled that of CNI/methotrexate controls.

Peripheral blood was collected from the related graft donor on the marrow donation day. V and J are TRBV14 and TRBJ2-7; 8 bases agree with TRBD1. Sequenced: PBMCs. The clonotype comes from a woman between 45 and 60 years old in good health and a related stem cell transplant donor. CDR3 protein: CASSQRPGTGFYEQYF. In DNA form, the CDR3 reads TGTGCCAGCAGCCAAAGGCCTGGGACAGGTTTCTACGAGCAGTACTTC.